This TCR beta chain was profiled in a study of T cells in Graves' hyperthyroidism and ophthalmopathy. It was RNA transcripts that yielded the amplified TCR beta CDR3 regions. Using the HTBI primer set, a first-round RT-PCR was run on the TCR CDR3. In TCRdb, the multiplex PCR reads were re-called with MiXCR into one record per CDR3 protein. The table records 480,000 or so distinct CDR3 sequences, roughly 45% of them present only once. This CDR3 comprises 15 residues. Germline CDR1 LNHDA, CDR2 SQIVND (reference sequence). Material for sequencing was peripheral blood or thyroid tissue (not recorded which). The J gene is TRBJ2-3, the V gene TRBV19; possible D gene TRBD1, 5 bases. Judging by the DNA end, TRBJ1-5 fits better; the J call may be wrong. This TCR was sampled from an adult woman with Graves' disease, either hyperthyroidism or ophthalmopathy (not recorded which). CDR3 loop: CASRPQGSSTDTQHF. In DNA, the CDR3 is TGTGCCAGTAGACCTCAGGGATCTAGCACAGATACGCAGCATTTT.